Listed below are T cell receptor beta chains from one sample, sequenced in a study of human T cells and chemical hapten exposure. TCRdb fed the RACE reads into MiXCR, producing one record per CDR3 protein. The table records 250,000 or so distinct CDR3 sequences, approximately 8.4% of them present only once. Sequencing used whole blood, obtained in connection with sensitization to the hapten diphenylcyclopropenone (DPC). These receptors were obtained from a woman between 35 and 50 years old with alopecia areata. Some clones in this sample may be carry-over from other donors' samples. Both conserved end residues are part of each CDR3. Each record gives: J gene, clone size, V gene, D gene, CDR3 DNA, CDR3 protein. D genes are given only for firm matches. Only some rows state a clone size, as once, few, many or a class for expanded clones.

>TRBJ1-1|-|TRBV6-1|-
TGTGCCAGCAGGTCCGGTTTGGGTACGACAAAGTATTCTGAAGCTTTCTTT
CASRSGLGTTKYSEAFF
>TRBJ2-1|-|TRBV7-2|-
TGTGCCAGCAGCTTAGGCGGCGCGGACCATGAGCAGTTCTTC
CASSLGGADHEQFF
>TRBJ1-1|few|TRBV6-2/TRBV6-3|TRBD1
TGTGCCAGCAGTTCCCCCGGGACAGGGCTTGGCACTGAAGCTTTCTTT
CASSSPGTGLGTEAFF
>TRBJ2-1|-|TRBV7-2|-
TGTGCCAGCAGCTTCGACCCGGTCTACAATGAGCAGTTCTTC
CASSFDPVYNEQFF
>TRBJ2-1|few|TRBV11-3|-
TGTGCCAGCAGCTTAGATGGTCACTTCTACAATGAGCAGTTCTTC
CASSLDGHFYNEQFF
>TRBJ2-1|few|TRBV11-1|TRBD2
TGTGCCAGCAGCTTAGGGCGGGAGCTTGAGCAGTTCTTC
CASSLGRELEQFF
>TRBJ1-6|-|TRBV5-5|-
TGTGCCAGCAGCCTACCCTTCCTCGGCAATTCACCCCTCCACTTT
CASSLPFLGNSPLHF
>TRBJ2-3|few|TRBV15|-
TGTGCCACCAGCGACCGGGGCCTCGGAGATACGCAGTATTTT
CATSDRGLGDTQYF
>TRBJ1-2|few|TRBV7-2|-
TGTGCCAGCAGCTTAGCGGCCTGGGAGGCGGACTATGGCTACACCTTC
CASSLAAWEADYGYTF
>TRBJ2-7|-|TRBV12-3/TRBV12-4|-
TGTGCCAGCAGTTTCATTGAGGGGGGCGAGCAGTACTTC
CASSFIEGGEQYF
>TRBJ2-2|-|TRBV7-9|TRBD1
TGTGCCAGCAGCGATAGGACAGGGGAGGCGGACGGGGAGCTGTTTTTT
CASSDRTGEADGELFF
>TRBJ1-1|few|TRBV7-8|-
TGTGCCAGCAGCTTAGCGCCTCAGGGTCTCACTGAAGCTTTCTTT
CASSLAPQGLTEAFF
>TRBJ2-3|few|TRBV5-4|-
TGTGCCAGCAGCTTGGGAGGGACTAGCACAGATACGCAGTATTTT
CASSLGGTSTDTQYF
>TRBJ1-6|few|TRBV12-3/TRBV12-4|TRBD1
TGTGCCAGCAGTTTGCGCTCAAGACAGGGCTCACCCCTCCACTTT
CASSLRSRQGSPLHF
>TRBJ2-1|few|TRBV4-1|TRBD2
TGCGCCAGCAGCCAAGTCGCGGGAGTTAGTACCAATGAGCAGTTCTTC
CASSQVAGVSTNEQFF
>TRBJ2-7|-|TRBV7-9|-
TGTGCCAGCAGCTTTCAGTACGAGCAGTACTTC
CASSFQYEQYF
>TRBJ2-3|few|TRBV12-3/TRBV12-4|-
TGTGCCAGCAGTTTTATGACGGGACGAGATACGCAGTATTTT
CASSFMTGRDTQYF
>TRBJ1-1|-|TRBV29-1|TRBD1
TGCAGCACAAGGGACAGGCCGACTGAAGCTTTCTTT
CSTRDRPTEAFF
>TRBJ2-1|-|TRBV7-9|-
TGTGCCAGCAGCTTAACGTTGGGAGATGAGCAGTTCTTC
CASSLTLGDEQFF
>TRBJ2-5|-|TRBV7-3|-
TGTGCCAGCAGCTTGGGACCCAGAGAGACCCAGTACTTC
CASSLGPRETQYF
>TRBJ2-3|few|TRBV5-1|-
TGCGCCAGCAGCGACGACACGAGCACAGATACGCAGTATTTT
CASSDDTSTDTQYF
>TRBJ1-2|many|TRBV11-2|TRBD1
TGTGCCAGCAGCCGGGGACAGGGGGCCTATGGCTACACCTTC
CASSRGQGAYGYTF
>TRBJ2-7|many|TRBV6-2/TRBV6-3|-
TGTGCCAGCAGTTACGGTCCGGGGATTCGAAATGAGCAGTACTTC
CASSYGPGIRNEQYF
>TRBJ1-6|-|TRBV6-2/TRBV6-3|TRBD1
TGTGCCAGCAGTCCTGCGACAGGGTACCGTTCACCCCTCCACTTT
CASSPATGYRSPLHF
>TRBJ2-3|-|TRBV20-1|TRBD2
TGCAGTGCGCGGACTAGTGTTGGCGCAGATACGCAGTATTTT
CSARTSVGADTQYF
>TRBJ2-7|many|TRBV6-5|-
TGTGCCAGCAGTCCCAGCTGGGGGATGCTCCTAGAGCAGTACTTC
CASSPSWGMLLEQYF
>TRBJ2-2|many|TRBV6-2/TRBV6-3|TRBD2
TGTGCCAGCAGTTACTGGAGACTAGCGCTAACCGGGGAGCTGTTTTTT
CASSYWRLALTGELFF
>TRBJ1-1|-|TRBV6-6|-
TGTGCCAGCAGTTACATTACCTCGCCGTCGGGCACTGAAGCTTTCTTT
CASSYITSPSGTEAFF
>TRBJ1-5|-|TRBV2|-
TGTGCCAGCACCGCGGGACTGGGCAATCAGCCCCAGCATTTT
CASTAGLGNQPQHF
>TRBJ2-7|few|TRBV5-1|TRBD2
TGCGCCAGCAGCCCCCGTGTGAGCGGGAGTTCCTACGAGCAGTACTTC
CASSPRVSGSSYEQYF
>TRBJ2-3|few|TRBV12-3/TRBV12-4|TRBD2
TGTGCCAGCAGGCGCCAATTACTAGCGACAGATACGCAGTATTTT
CASRRQLLATDTQYF
>TRBJ2-3|-|TRBV7-2|-
TGTGCCAGCAGCCCCCGGACAGGGAGGGGATCGCAGTATTTT
CASSPRTGRGSQYF
>TRBJ1-1|few|TRBV29-1|-
TGCAGCACCCGGGGCGCAAACACTGAAGCTTTCTTT
CSTRGANTEAFF
>TRBJ2-7|many|TRBV4-2|-
TGTGCCAGCAGCCAAGAGCCAGGGGTTGGGTACGAGCAGTACTTC
CASSQEPGVGYEQYF
>TRBJ2-7|few|TRBV9|-
TGTGCCAGCAGCGTAGAAGAGGGAACCTACGAGCAGTACTTC
CASSVEEGTYEQYF
>TRBJ2-1|few|TRBV12-3/TRBV12-4|TRBD2
TGTGCCAGCAGGTCCGGGACTAGGGGCTATGAGCAGTTCTTC
CASRSGTRGYEQFF
>TRBJ2-7|many|TRBV6-2/TRBV6-3|-
TGTGCCAGCAGTTACGGTAGCGTCGACTCCTACGAGCAGTACTTC
CASSYGSVDSYEQYF
>TRBJ2-5|few|TRBV12-3/TRBV12-4|TRBD1
TGTGCCAGCAGTGCCGGGACAGGGCGCCAAGAGACCCAGTACTTC
CASSAGTGRQETQYF
>TRBJ2-6|many|TRBV5-6|-
TGTGCCAGCAGCTTGGACGGGTCAGGGGCCAACGTCCTGACTTTC
CASSLDGSGANVLTF
>TRBJ2-1|-|TRBV7-2|TRBD2
TGTGCCAGCAGCTTAGCGGTAGCGGGAGGGGACAATGAGCAGTTCTTC
CASSLAVAGGDNEQFF
>TRBJ1-5|few|TRBV3-1|-
TGTGCCAGCAGCCATGGGAGTCAGCCCCAGCATTTT
CASSHGSQPQHF
>TRBJ2-1|many|TRBV20-1|TRBD2
TGCAGTGCTAGGGGGACTAGCGGCTACAATGAGCAGTTCTTC
CSARGTSGYNEQFF
>TRBJ2-2|few|TRBV5-1|-
TGCGCCAGCAGCCCGGAGGGCCGTGGCACCGGGGAGCTGTTTTTT
CASSPEGRGTGELFF
>TRBJ1-3|-|TRBV25-1|-
TGTGCCAGCTTATGGGGAAACACCATATATTTT
CASLWGNTIYF
>TRBJ2-7|few|TRBV7-2|TRBD1
TGTGCCAGCAGCCAAACCCGGGACAGGGGATTCGAGCAGTACTTC
CASSQTRDRGFEQYF
>TRBJ1-1|-|TRBV18|-
TGTGCCAGCTGGGCAGTGAGGGACACTGAAGCTTTCTTT
CASWAVRDTEAFF
>TRBJ2-2|-|TRBV7-3|-
TGTGCCAGCAGCTTAAATCGGAGGTCCGGGGAGCTGTTTTTT
CASSLNRRSGELFF
>TRBJ2-2|many|TRBV4-1|-
TGCGCCAGCAGCCCCACAGGGTTGATCGGGGAGCTGTTTTTT
CASSPTGLIGELFF
>TRBJ1-5|many|TRBV27|TRBD1
TGTGCCAGCACCATTAGGCGGGACAGGGGCCCTAGCAATCAGCCCCAGCATTTT
CASTIRRDRGPSNQPQHF
>TRBJ1-5|many|TRBV24-1|-
TGTGCCACCAGTGATCCTTATCTGGAGCCCCAGCATTTT
CATSDPYLEPQHF
>TRBJ2-5|-|TRBV28|-
TGTGCCAGCAGTTTAGGGTTGGGGGAAACGGAGACCCAGTACTTC
CASSLGLGETETQYF
>TRBJ1-1|few|TRBV7-2|-
TGTGCCAGCAGCTTAACAGACCTGAACACTGAAGCTTTCTTT
CASSLTDLNTEAFF
>TRBJ1-5|few|TRBV20-1|TRBD1
TGCAGTGCTTGGACAGGTCTTAGCAATCAGCCCCAGCATTTT
CSAWTGLSNQPQHF
>TRBJ1-4|-|TRBV2|TRBD1
TGTGCCAGCAGTGGGCTATATGGACAGGCTGGAAAACTGTTTTTT
CASSGLYGQAGKLFF
>TRBJ2-1|many|TRBV5-4|-
TGTGCCAGCAGCGGGAGTCAGAGCTCCTACAATGAGCAGTTCTTC
CASSGSQSSYNEQFF
>TRBJ2-2|few|TRBV7-9|-
TGTGCCAGCAGCTTAGCATGGTGGGACCAGGTCACCGGGGAGCTGTTTTTT
CASSLAWWDQVTGELFF
>TRBJ2-7|-|TRBV27|-
TGTGCCAGCAGTTACAAAGCCGGGACCACATCATCCTACGAGCAGTACTTC
CASSYKAGTTSSYEQYF
>TRBJ2-3|-|TRBV21-1|-
TGTGCCAGCAGCGAAAGGCCGGGACCCAGAAACACAGATACGCAGTATTTT
CASSERPGPRNTDTQYF